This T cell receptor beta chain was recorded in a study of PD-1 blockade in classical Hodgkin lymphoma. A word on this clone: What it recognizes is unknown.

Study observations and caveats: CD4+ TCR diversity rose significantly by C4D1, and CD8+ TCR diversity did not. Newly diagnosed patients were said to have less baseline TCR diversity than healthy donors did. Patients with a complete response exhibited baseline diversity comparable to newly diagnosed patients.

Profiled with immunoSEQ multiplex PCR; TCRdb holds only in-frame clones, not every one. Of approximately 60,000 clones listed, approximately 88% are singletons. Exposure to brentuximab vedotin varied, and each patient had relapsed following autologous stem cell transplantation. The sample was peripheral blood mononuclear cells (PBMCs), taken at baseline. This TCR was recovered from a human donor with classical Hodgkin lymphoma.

CDR3 in amino acids: CASSSQGLIQPQHF. The CDR3 DNA sequence: TGTGCCAGCAGTTCACAGGGGTTGATACAGCCCCAGCATTTT. The chain has TRBV21-1 and TRBJ1-5; whether TRBD1, the table's D call, matches the DNA was not checked. TRBV21-1 is marked as a pseudogene. This CDR3 is 14 amino acids long.